This paragraph reports one T cell receptor beta chain. The sample is drawn from a study of blood T cell repertoires in COVID-19. Study-level information: Acute and convalescent COVID-19 specimens originated in the United States, Italy and Spain. The cDNA or gDNA used as material had been derived from T cells, B-cell-depleted T cells, or PBMCs.

Assay: immunoSEQ multiplex PCR; the TCRdb copy retains only in-frame clones and omits some. The sample lists 85,000 to 95,000 clones, roughly 70% occurring once. The CDR3 is made up of 14 amino acids. The V end lost 5 bases, the J end lost 4 bases, and 15 bases lay between the germline ends. The germline CDR1 and CDR2 sequences are LNHDA and SQIVND (reference sequence). The sequenced sample consisted of peripheral blood. This receptor was taken from a woman older than 75 with acute or convalescent COVID-19. The chain recombines TRBV19 with TRBJ2-7, with a weak D call TRBD2 (7 bases). CDR3 bases: TGTGCCAGTAGTGATAGGGGGAGGGTGTACGAGCAGTACTTC. This codes for CASSDRGRVYEQYF.